The 21 T cell receptor beta chains below were found in one sample sequenced in a study of CD8+ T cells in alopecia areata. RNA was extracted and reverse transcribed into cDNA as the sequencing template. Measured with immunoSEQ multiplex PCR; TCRdb has only the in-frame clones, and not every one. The table includes a few hundred thousand clones, around 67% detected once. The specimen comprised CD4+ T cells sorted from blood, sampled at week 0. The receptors originated from a human donor with alopecia areata.

This chain joins TRBV5-6 and TRBJ2-7; 10 bases agree with TRBD1. The V gene's germline CDR1 is SGHDT and CDR2 YYEEEE. The V gene end was trimmed by 0 bases and the J gene end by 6 bases; junction bases not matched to a gene: 6. CDR3 length equals 15 residues. The CDR3, as DNA: TGTGCCAGCAGCTTGGCTGGGACAGGGGTGGCCGAGCAGTACTTC. Translating gives CASSLAGTGVAEQYF.

The chain couples TRBV9 to TRBJ2-1, with no clear D. The V and J ends lost 4 bases and 6 bases respectively, with 14 bases between them. Germline-derived CDR1 and CDR2 are SGDLS and YYNGEE. The CDR3 has 14 residues. The DNA for the CDR3 is TGTGCCAGCAGCCCCCGGGCCCGGATCAATGAGCAGTTCTTC. Residues: CASSPRARINEQFF.

Only one count was recorded for this clone. The CDR3 spells CSVEKGPQGTRTGELFF. CDR3 in DNA: TGCAGCGTGGAGAAAGGACCACAGGGGACGAGGACCGGGGAGCTGTTTTTT. The rearrangement links TRBV29-1 to TRBJ2-2; 7 nucleotides agree with TRBD1. From germline, CDR1 is SQVTM and CDR2 ANQGSEA. V trimming: 6 bases; J trimming: 5 bases; junction bases outside the gene matches: 18. The CDR3 spans 17 residues.

This rearrangement joins TRBV29-1 to TRBJ1-2; a possible D gene is TRBD1 (5 bases). Germline V gene lookup returns CDR1 SQVTM and CDR2 ANQGSEA. The V end was cut by 0 bases, the J end by 7 bases, with 27 bases between. CDR3 length equals 18 residues. CDR3 sequence (DNA): TGCAGCGTTGAAGATCGGCGTTTCGAGGGGTTGATATCTCGTGGCTACACCTTC. This sequence encodes CSVEDRRFEGLISRGYTF.

The CDR3 protein is CSVGEGVNTEAFF. The CDR3, as DNA: TGCAGCGTTGGTGAGGGTGTGAACACTGAAGCTTTCTTT. This sequence joins TRBV29-1 and TRBJ1-1; D unresolved. Looked up from germline, CDR1 is SQVTM and CDR2 is ANQGSEA. CDR3 length equals 13 residues. V was pared by 4 bases and J by 0 bases, with 9 bases between.

The genes are TRBV13 and TRBJ2-3; TRBD2 aligns across 10 bases. Germline CDR1 PRHDT, CDR2 FYEKMQ (reference sequence). CDR3 size: 14 residues. V lost 4 bases and J lost 4; bases outside the gene matches: 2. This CDR3 is CASSSGTSADTQYF. CDR3 nucleotides: TGTGCCAGCAGCTCTGGGACTAGCGCAGATACGCAGTATTTT.

This rearrangement joins TRBV15 to TRBJ1-5, with no clear D. Germline loops: CDR1 LNHNV, CDR2 YYDKDF (reference sequence). V was cut by 0 bases and J by 0 bases, with 9 bases left in between. The CDR3 consists of 16 residues. The CDR3 DNA reads TGTGCCACCAGCAGAGATCGTTGGGGTAGCAATCAGCCCCAGCATTTT. Protein sequence: CATSRDRWGSNQPQHF.

This clone was picked up a small number of times. The chain couples TRBV6-5 to TRBJ2-3, with 10 bases fitting TRBD2. The CDR3 loop spans 15 amino acids. The junction had 2 bases not matched to a gene; V was cut back by 5 bases and J by 0 bases. Germline V gene sequence: CDR1 MNHEY, CDR2 SVGAGI. CDR3 bases: TGTGCCAGCAGTAAACTAGCGGGGAGCACAGATACGCAGTATTTT. Translation: CASSKLAGSTDTQYF.

There are a few counts of this clone. The rearrangement joins TRBV29-1 to TRBJ2-5, with D possibly being TRBD2 (5 bases). The length of the CDR3 is 16 residues. V lost 6 bases to trimming and J lost 9 bases, with 29 bases between them. Per germline, CDR1 SQVTM and CDR2 ANQGSEA. The CDR3 nucleotides are TGCAGCGTCCGCTACGTTCCGGGGAGTGTCGAAGTGGCCCAGTACTTC. Protein product: CSVRYVPGSVEVAQYF.

This sequence joins TRBV5-6 and TRBJ1-1, with a possible D match to TRBD1 (6 bases). CDR3 size: 13 residues. Looked up from germline, CDR1 is SGHDT and CDR2 is YYEEEE. V was shortened by 5 bases and J by 2 bases, with 10 bases between the two germline ends. CDR3: CASRSGDNTEAFF. DNA for the CDR3: TGTGCCAGCAGATCAGGGGATAACACTGAAGCTTTCTTT.

This clone was counted only a few times. This chain uses TRBV11-2 with TRBJ2-3; D could derive from TRBD1 or TRBD2 (5 bases each). V was trimmed by 5 bases and J by 0 bases, leaving 21 bases between them. Germline lookup yields CDR1 SGHAT and CDR2 FQNNGV. The CDR3 is 18 residues long. The CDR3 DNA is TGTGCCAGCAGCCGGGTACTTCGTTCGAGGGGAAGCACAGATACGCAGTATTTT. Residues: CASSRVLRSRGSTDTQYF.

DNA for the CDR3: TGTGCCAGCAGCTTTTCCCCAGGCCCTTCCTATGGCTACACCTTC. This codes for CASSFSPGPSYGYTF. The chain is built from TRBV7-2 and TRBJ1-2, with unresolved D. The CDR3 spans 15 residues. Trimming took 3 bases from V and 4 from J, leaving 15 bases between them. The germline V gene encodes CDR1 SGHTA and CDR2 FQGNSA.

The chain is built from TRBV7-3 and TRBJ2-1, with D unresolved. Germline V gene data show CDR1 as SGHTA and CDR2 as FQGTGA. This CDR3 has 13 residues. Trimming took 0 bases from V and 5 from J, leaving 5 bases between them. The CDR3 protein is CASSLTSNNEQFF. DNA of the CDR3: TGTGCCAGCAGCTTAACCTCTAACAATGAGCAGTTCTTC.

The chain joins TRBV14 to TRBJ2-7; 9 positions match TRBD1. J lost 7 bases, V lost 5 bases, and 6 bases had no gene match. The CDR3 runs 13 residues. Germline CDR1 and CDR2: SGHDN and FVKESK. The CDR3, as DNA: TGTGCCAGCAGCTGGACAGGGGTGGAGGAGCAGTACTTC. Translating it yields CASSWTGVEEQYF.

The chain is built from TRBV10-3 and TRBJ2-7; D is uncertain. CDR1 is ENHRY, CDR2 SYGVKD, per germline. This CDR3 contains 14 residues. The V gene lost 0 bases and the J gene lost 1 base, with 7 bases spanning the gap. The CDR3 is CAISESVRSYEQYF. CDR3 nucleotides: TGTGCCATCAGTGAGTCAGTCAGGTCCTACGAGCAGTACTTC.

The genes are TRBV29-1 and TRBJ2-5; 10 positions agree with TRBD1. The CDR3 has 13 residues. Germline lookup yields CDR1 SQVTM and CDR2 ANQGSEA. Trimming at V came to 7 bases and at J to 4 bases, leaving 6 bases not matched to a gene. The CDR3 spells CSADRGVGETQYF. The CDR3 coding sequence is TGCAGCGCGGACAGGGGGGTGGGAGAGACCCAGTACTTC.

V and J are TRBV30 and TRBJ2-7; 11 bases align to TRBD1. The CDR3 is 15 residues long. Trimming removed 7 bases from V and 8 bases from J; junction bases left unmatched: 16. Germline V gene lookup returns CDR1 GTSNPN and CDR2 SVGIG (reference sequence). CDR3 bases: TGTGCCTTCTTCGGCCGGGACAGGGGGGAAAGAAAGCAGTACTTC. Translation: CAFFGRDRGERKQYF.

This chain connects TRBV7-9 to TRBJ2-5; TRBD2 aligns across 10 bases. CDR3 length: 14 residues. Looked up from germline, CDR1 is SEHNR and CDR2 is FQNEAQ (reference sequence). The J segment lost 5 bases and the V segment lost 8 bases, leaving 8 bases of the junction unmatched. CDR3 DNA sequence: TGTGCCAGCCTTCTAGCGGGGGAAAGGGAGACCCAGTACTTC. It specifies CASLLAGERETQYF.

The rearrangement uses TRBV5-6 and TRBJ2-1; D remains ambiguous. The germline CDR1 and CDR2 sequences are SGHDT and YYEEEE. There are 15 residues in the CDR3. V was shortened by 0 bases and J by 3 bases, with 10 bases between the two germline ends. The CDR3 nucleotides are TGTGCCAGCAGCTTGGATTCCGGGTTCTACAATGAGCAGTTCTTC. This gives the protein CASSLDSGFYNEQFF.

The genes are TRBV27 and TRBJ2-1; 9 bases align to TRBD1. The CDR3 has 16 amino acids. V lost 4 bases, J lost 4 bases, and 8 bases stayed unmatched. Germline V gene lookup returns CDR1 MNHEY and CDR2 SMNVEV (reference sequence). CDR3 in DNA: TGTGCCAGCAGTTCGCCCTCCGGGACAGGGTACAATGAGCAGTTCTTC. Translating it yields CASSSPSGTGYNEQFF.

This chain links TRBV5-6 with TRBJ1-6, with a weak D call TRBD1 (5 bases). V lost 0 bases and J 7 bases, leaving 11 bases between the germline ends. Germline loops: CDR1 SGHDT, CDR2 YYEEEE. The CDR3 contains 15 residues. In nucleotides, the CDR3 is TGTGCCAGCAGCTTGGCGGGACCGACGAATTCACCCCTCCACTTT. Its translation is CASSLAGPTNSPLHF.